This T cell receptor (beta chain) emerged from a study of T cell responses to AZD1222 COVID-19 vaccine. Data came from immunoSEQ multiplex PCR; TCRdb stores just in-frame clones and leaves some out. The sample lists 90,000 to 120,000 clones; about 85% were seen once. Study conclusions and caveats: Baseline seropositivity characterized only six or seven AZD1222 recipients. There were repertoire samples only from the period after the peak T cell response. Unmutated variant regions are reportedly the target of nearly half of TCRs that are spike-specific. Clonal diversity was possibly underestimated; the donors were predominantly white British and more often female.

The V end lost 0 bases, the J end lost 5 bases, and 16 bases lay between the germline ends. CDR1 is MGHRA and CDR2 is YSYEKL in the germline V gene. The CDR3 is 16 amino acids. With respect to this clone: As yet, its antigen is unknown.

The clonotype originates from an adult in good health. Sequences were derived from peripheral blood, sampled on day 0 of AZD1222 vaccination. The V call is TRBV4-1, the J call TRBJ2-5; no definite D call. CDR3 amino acids: CASSQEAWSASETQYF. As DNA, the CDR3 is TGCGCCAGCAGCCAAGAGGCTTGGTCAGCCTCGGAGACCCAGTACTTC.